Below are 5 T cell receptor beta chains sequenced from a single sample in a study of blood T cells in healthy people across ages. Then a second PCR, running about 6 to 12 cycles, was carried out with a sample-barcoded 5' primer and a J-beta primer mix. TCRdb re-called the 5' RACE reads with MiXCR, one entry per CDR3 protein. The sample holds approximately 360,000 distinct CDR3 sequences; 52% are singletons and the top ten take roughly 51%. Sequenced input: blood. The receptors originated from a man aged 55 to 70 in good health.

The chain is built from TRBV7-2 and TRBJ2-3; 7 nucleotides agree with TRBD2. The germline CDR1 and CDR2 sequences are SGHTA and FQGNSA. The CDR3 loop spans 14 amino acids. V was pared by 5 bases and J by 8 bases, with 10 bases of the junction left unmatched. The CDR3 reads CASSPLASQGTQYF. The CDR3 DNA is TGTGCCAGCAGCCCACTAGCGTCCCAAGGTACGCAGTATTTT. Supplemented by reference TRBV7-2 and TRBJ2-3, the full variable domain reads GAGVSQSPSNKVTEKGKDVELRCDPISGHTALYWYRQSLGQGLEFLIYFQGNSAPDKSGLPSDRFSAERTGGSVSTLTIQRTQQEDSAVYLCASSPLASQGTQYFGPGTRLTVL.

This rearrangement joins TRBV20-1 to TRBJ2-3; unclear D gene. The germline CDR1 and CDR2 sequences are DFQATT and SNEGSKA (reference sequence). V lost 4 bases and J 6 bases, leaving 8 bases between the germline ends. This CDR3 spans 11 amino acids. CDR3 sequence reads: CSAKMVDTQYF. The DNA for the CDR3 is TGCAGTGCTAAGATGGTGGATACGCAGTATTTT.

This CDR3 reads CASVLSGSSYEQYF. The CDR3 nucleotides read TGTGCCAGCGTCCTTAGCGGGAGCTCCTACGAGCAGTACTTC. J is TRBJ2-7 and V is TRBV6-2 or TRBV6-3; 9 bases line up with TRBD2. With 8 bases clipped from V and 0 bases from J, the junction kept 5 bases outside the gene matches. The CDR3 covers 14 residues. Germline V CDR1 and CDR2: MNHEY, SVGEGT.

This rearrangement joins TRBV7-2 to TRBJ2-3, with TRBD2 identical over 11 bases. V was pared by 5 bases and J by 0 bases, with 16 bases of the junction left unmatched. There are 20 residues in the CDR3. Germline V gene data show CDR1 as SGHTA and CDR2 as FQGNSA. DNA of the CDR3: TGTGCCAGCAGCCCCGGGGGTGGGCTAGCGGGAGGTTATAGCACAGATACGCAGTATTTT. This codes for CASSPGGGLAGGYSTDTQYF.

The chain carries TRBV6-2 or TRBV6-3 and TRBJ1-2, with 7 nucleotides matching TRBD1. The CDR3 sequence is 14 residues long. With V trimmed by 6 bases and J by 4 bases, 8 bases remained unmatched. Germline V gene lookup returns CDR1 MNHEY and CDR2 SVGEGT. The CDR3 coding sequence is TGTGCCAGCAGCTCGGCAGGGGGTGCCTATGGCTACACCTTC. It yields the protein CASSSAGGAYGYTF.